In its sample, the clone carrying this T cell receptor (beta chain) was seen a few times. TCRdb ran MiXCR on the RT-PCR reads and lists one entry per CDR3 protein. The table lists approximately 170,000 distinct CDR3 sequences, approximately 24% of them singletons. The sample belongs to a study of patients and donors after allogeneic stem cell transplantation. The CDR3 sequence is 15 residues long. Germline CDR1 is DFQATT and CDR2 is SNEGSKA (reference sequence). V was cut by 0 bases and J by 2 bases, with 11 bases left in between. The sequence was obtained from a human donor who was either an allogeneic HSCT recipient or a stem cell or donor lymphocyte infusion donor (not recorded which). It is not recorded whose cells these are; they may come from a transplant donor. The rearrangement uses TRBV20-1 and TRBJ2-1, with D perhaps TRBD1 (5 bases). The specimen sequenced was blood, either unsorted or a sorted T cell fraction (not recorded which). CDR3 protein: CSARDLQVTYNEQFF. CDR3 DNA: TGCAGTGCTAGAGATTTACAGGTGACCTACAATGAGCAGTTCTTC.